Below, 9 T cell receptor beta chains from the same sample are listed, as sequenced in a study of blood T cells in healthy people across ages. Through a sample-barcoded 5' primer and a J-beta primer mix, a second PCR was run for roughly 6 to 12 cycles. Via MiXCR, TCRdb re-called the 5' RACE reads, giving one row per CDR3 protein. The table records about 720,000 distinct CDR3 sequences, roughly 20% of them present only once. Sequencing was carried out using blood. The receptors stem from a man between 65 and 79 years old in good health.

J is TRBJ1-4 and V is TRBV20-1; 9 positions agree with TRBD1. The ends lost 3 bases at V and 8 bases at J; junction bases unmatched: 10. CDR1 is DFQATT and CDR2 is SNEGSKA in the germline V gene (reference sequence). The CDR3 covers 15 residues. In DNA, the CDR3 is TGCAGTGCTAGCCAACAGGGGGCGGGAAAGGAAAAACTGTTTTTT. It codes for CSASQQGAGKEKLFF.

This clonotype was counted ten times or more. The chain employs TRBV12-3 or TRBV12-4 and TRBJ2-1, with 11 positions matching TRBD2. V lost 5 bases to trimming and J lost 2 bases; unmatched junction nucleotides: 8. This CDR3 has 17 amino acids. In DNA, the CDR3 is TGTGCCAGCAGTCTGTGGATAGCGGGAGGGCCCTACAATGAGCAGTTCTTC. As protein: CASSLWIAGGPYNEQFF.

This clonotype was counted between two and nine times. Germline and junction disagree at one end, which may indicate a read error. This rearrangement joins TRBV29-1 to TRBJ2-5; 9 bases are a match to TRBD1. This CDR3 is 12 amino acids long. Germline V gene data show CDR1 as SQVTM and CDR2 as ANQGSEA. CDR3 loop: CSVEPEGQGRDF. CDR3 bases: TGCAGCGTTGAACCCGAGGGACAGGGCAGGGACTTC. Full variable domain (missing parts from reference TRBV29-1 and TRBJ2-5): SAVISQKPSRDICQRGTSLTIQCQVDSQVTMMFWYRQQPGQSLTLIATANQGSEATYESGFVIDKFPISRPNLTFSTLTVSNMSPEDSSIYLCSVEPEGQGRDFGPGTRLLVL.

The gene calls are TRBV11-3 and TRBJ2-3; D may be TRBD2 (6 bases). Germline V gene data show CDR1 as SGHNT and CDR2 as YENEEA. The V gene lost 5 bases and the J gene lost 6 bases, with 24 bases spanning the gap. The CDR3 is 17 amino acids. The CDR3 nucleotides read TGTGCCAGCAGCCCCCGTTTGTCTAGCGTTCAATTGGATACGCAGTATTTT. Translated, it gives CASSPRLSSVQLDTQYF.

This clonotype was counted between two and nine times. The V and J genes are TRBV30 and TRBJ1-5, with D maybe TRBD1 (5 bases). There are 13 residues in the CDR3. V lost 3 bases and J 9 bases, leaving 15 bases between the germline ends. Looked up from germline, CDR1 is GTSNPN and CDR2 is SVGIG (reference sequence). The CDR3: CAWSPGLGGPQHF. The CDR3 coding sequence is TGTGCCTGGAGCCCGGGACTCGGGGGGCCCCAGCATTTT.

On this clonotype: The junction departs from germline at one end; a sequencing error may be responsible. The chain carries TRBV7-2 and TRBJ2-5, with D perhaps matching TRBD2 (5 bases). This CDR3 is 16 amino acids long. Germline-derived CDR1 and CDR2 are SGHTA and FQGNSA. The CDR3, as DNA: TGTGCCAGCAGCCACCAACCCAACGAGGGTGGAGAGACCCGGTACTTC. Its translation is CASSHQPNEGGETRYF.

The J gene is TRBJ1-1, the V gene TRBV6-1; no firm D call. This CDR3 comprises 13 residues. From germline, CDR1 is MNHNS and CDR2 SASEGT. V was shortened by 10 bases and J by 4 bases, with 16 bases between the two germline ends. CDR3 loop: CANSLLGPTEAFF. The CDR3 DNA is TGTGCCAACTCCCTCTTAGGGCCCACTGAAGCTTTCTTT.

The rearrangement uses TRBV28 and TRBJ2-3; no clear D gene. Germline V gives CDR1 MDHEN, CDR2 SYDVKM. This CDR3 has 13 residues. The CDR3 is CVSNTGPTDTQYF. Written as DNA, the CDR3 is TGTGTTTCCAACACTGGGCCCACAGATACGCAGTATTTT.

This chain links TRBV7-8 with TRBJ1-2; 7 positions agree with TRBD1. J lost 1 base, V lost 0 bases, and 5 bases had no gene match. Germline V gene data show CDR1 as SGHVS and CDR2 as FQNEAQ. CDR3 length equals 16 residues. The CDR3 spells CASSLAPRDSNYGYTF. The CDR3 DNA follows: TGTGCCAGCAGCTTAGCCCCTCGGGACAGTAACTATGGCTACACCTTC.